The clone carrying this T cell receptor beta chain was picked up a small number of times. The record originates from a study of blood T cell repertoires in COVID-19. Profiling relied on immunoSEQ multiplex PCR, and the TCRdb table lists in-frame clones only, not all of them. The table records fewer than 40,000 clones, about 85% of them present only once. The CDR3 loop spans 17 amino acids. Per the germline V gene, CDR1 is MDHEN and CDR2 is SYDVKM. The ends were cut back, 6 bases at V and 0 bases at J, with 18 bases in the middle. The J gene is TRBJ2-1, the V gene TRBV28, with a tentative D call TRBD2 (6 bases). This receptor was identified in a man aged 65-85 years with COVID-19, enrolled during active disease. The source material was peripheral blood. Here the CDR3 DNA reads TGTGCCAGCAGGAAGACAGCGGGTCAACTCTCCTACAATGAGCAGTTCTTC. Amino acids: CASRKTAGQLSYNEQFF.